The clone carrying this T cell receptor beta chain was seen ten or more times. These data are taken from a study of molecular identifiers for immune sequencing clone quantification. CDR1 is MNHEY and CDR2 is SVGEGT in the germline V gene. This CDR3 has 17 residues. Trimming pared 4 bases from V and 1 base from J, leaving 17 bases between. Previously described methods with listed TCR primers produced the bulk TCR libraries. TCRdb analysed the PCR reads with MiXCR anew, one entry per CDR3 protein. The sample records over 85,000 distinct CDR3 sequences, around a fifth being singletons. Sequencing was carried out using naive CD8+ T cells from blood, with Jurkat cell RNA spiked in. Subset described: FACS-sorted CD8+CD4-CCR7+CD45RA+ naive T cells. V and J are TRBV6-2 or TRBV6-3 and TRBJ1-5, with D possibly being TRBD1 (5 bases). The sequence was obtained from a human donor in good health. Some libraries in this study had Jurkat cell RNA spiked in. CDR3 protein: CASSSRDYTMSNQPQHF. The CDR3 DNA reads TGTGCCAGCAGTTCCCGGGACTATACCATGAGCAATCAGCCCCAGCATTTT.